The rows below give T cell receptor beta chains drawn from one sample of a study of T-cell reconstitution after alpha-beta-depleted transplantation in children. TCRdb reanalysed the PCR reads using MiXCR and keeps one entry per CDR3 protein. The table shows nearly 550,000 distinct CDR3 sequences, with approximately 16% occurring only once. The sequencing here drew on PBMCs from the stem cell graft donor, taken from the stem cell graft. These receptors all stem from a human donor who donated a stem cell graft to a child with acute lymphoblastic leukemia. Both conserved end residues are part of each CDR3. D genes are given only for firm matches. Size is stated for part of the rows, as once, few or many counts, or as a class when the clone is expanded.

V gene	clone size	J gene	D gene	CDR3 protein	CDR3 DNA
TRBV20-1	.	TRBJ2-1	TRBD2	CSARYGTSGISYNEQFF	TGCAGTGCTAGATATGGGACTAGCGGAATCTCCTACAATGAGCAGTTCTTC
TRBV25-1	.	TRBJ2-1	TRBD2	CASRREGSGEQFF	TGTGCCAGCAGACGGGAGGGCAGTGGGGAGCAGTTCTTC
TRBV6-5	few	TRBJ2-7	.	CASSYVAASYEQYF	TGTGCCAGCAGTTACGTGGCAGCCTCCTACGAGCAGTACTTC
TRBV7-9	few	TRBJ2-1	.	CASSFGKRGPRNEQFF	TGTGCCAGCAGCTTCGGTAAGAGGGGTCCTCGGAATGAGCAGTTCTTC
TRBV27	few	TRBJ1-2	.	CASSPTGMVNYGYTF	TGTGCCAGCAGTCCCACAGGGATGGTTAACTATGGCTACACCTTC
TRBV14	.	TRBJ2-6	.	CASGVSGAGANVLTF	TGTGCCAGCGGGGTATCGGGGGCTGGGGCCAACGTCCTGACTTTC
TRBV3-1	few	TRBJ2-1	.	CASSQSPAADNEQFF	TGTGCCAGCAGCCAAAGTCCGGCAGCCGACAATGAGCAGTTCTTC
TRBV15	.	TRBJ2-1	.	CATSRASAARNEQFF	TGTGCCACCAGCAGAGCCTCGGCCGCCCGAAATGAGCAGTTCTTC
TRBV5-1	many	TRBJ1-1	.	CASSLTAMNTEAFF	TGCGCCAGCAGCTTAACAGCCATGAACACTGAAGCTTTCTTT
TRBV5-1	.	TRBJ2-2	TRBD2	CASSAGLAGVGTGELFF	TGCGCCAGCAGCGCGGGACTAGCGGGAGTGGGTACCGGGGAGCTGTTTTTT
TRBV5-5	few	TRBJ1-4	.	CASSYKGLEKLFF	TGTGCCAGCAGCTATAAGGGCTTAGAAAAACTGTTTTTT
TRBV6-5	few	TRBJ2-5	.	CASSYWASNPIEGETQYF	TGTGCCAGCAGTTACTGGGCCAGCAACCCCATCGAAGGGGAGACCCAGTACTTC
TRBV29-1	.	TRBJ2-7	TRBD1	CSVWDSPLEQYF	TGCAGCGTTTGGGACAGCCCCCTCGAGCAGTACTTC
TRBV15	few	TRBJ2-3	TRBD1	CATNKNPQGGTDTQYF	TGTGCCACCAACAAAAATCCCCAGGGGGGCACAGATACGCAGTATTTT
TRBV14	.	TRBJ1-5	.	CASSLAGRKSNQPQHF	TGTGCCAGCAGCCTTGCGGGGAGAAAGAGCAATCAGCCCCAGCATTTT
TRBV27	.	TRBJ2-1	.	CATQGASGDEQFF	TGTGCCACCCAAGGTGCTTCCGGCGATGAGCAGTTCTTC
TRBV6-1	.	TRBJ1-2	.	CASSISGGGYGYTF	TGTGCCAGCAGTATTTCGGGAGGGGGCTATGGCTACACCTTC
TRBV5-1	.	TRBJ2-1	TRBD2	CASSSTQGTSGDNEQFF	TGCGCCAGCAGCTCGACCCAAGGGACTAGCGGGGACAATGAGCAGTTCTTC
TRBV20-1	few	TRBJ2-5	TRBD2	CSARGREGQETQYF	TGCAGTGCTAGGGGGCGGGAGGGGCAAGAGACCCAGTACTTC
TRBV9	.	TRBJ2-2	.	CASSVDGWTGELFF	TGTGCCAGCAGCGTAGATGGTTGGACCGGGGAGCTGTTTTTT
TRBV7-2	few	TRBJ1-1	TRBD1	CASSRQGLVAFF	TGTGCCAGCAGCCGACAGGGCCTGGTGGCTTTCTTT
TRBV7-8	few	TRBJ1-1	.	CASSSLRETEAFF	TGTGCCAGCAGCTCACTCAGGGAGACTGAAGCTTTCTTT
TRBV10-1	few	TRBJ2-7	.	CASSAGVKGTYEQYF	TGCGCCAGCAGTGCGGGGGTTAAGGGAACATACGAGCAGTACTTC
TRBV18	.	TRBJ2-7	.	CASSPPKNRPPYEQYF	TGTGCCAGCTCACCACCTAAGAACAGGCCCCCCTACGAGCAGTACTTC
TRBV29-1	few	TRBJ2-1	TRBD2	CSVEDPRGLAVNNEQFF	TGCAGCGTTGAAGATCCCCGTGGACTAGCGGTAAACAATGAGCAGTTCTTC
TRBV20-1	few	TRBJ1-3	.	CSARVDSQGNTIYF	TGCAGTGCTAGAGTCGACAGCCAAGGAAACACCATATATTTT
TRBV7-2	few	TRBJ1-1	TRBD1	CASSLVAGGLGTEAFF	TGTGCCAGCAGCTTAGTCGCAGGGGGCTTAGGAACTGAAGCTTTCTTT
TRBV27	.	TRBJ2-5	.	CASSLWGTQYF	TGTGCCAGCAGTTTATGGGGGACCCAGTACTTC
TRBV24-1	few	TRBJ2-1	TRBD1	CATRQGAGNEQFF	TGTGCCACCAGGCAGGGGGCAGGGAATGAGCAGTTCTTC
TRBV3-1	few	TRBJ2-7	.	CASSQVGGQGEQYF	TGTGCCAGCAGCCAAGTCGGAGGGCAGGGGGAGCAGTACTTC
TRBV9	.	TRBJ2-7	TRBD2	CASSALAGPNEQYF	TGTGCCAGCAGCGCATTAGCGGGACCTAACGAGCAGTACTTC
TRBV7-3	.	TRBJ2-1	.	CASSLALGASSYNEQFF	TGTGCCAGCAGCTTGGCGTTGGGGGCTAGTTCCTACAATGAGCAGTTCTTC
TRBV29-1	few	TRBJ2-1	.	CSVTLGAVGIDEQFF	TGCAGCGTTACTCTTGGGGCAGTGGGTATCGATGAGCAGTTCTTC
TRBV27	.	TRBJ2-5	.	CASGAGRIQETQYF	TGTGCCAGCGGGGCCGGACGGATCCAAGAGACCCAGTACTTC
TRBV27	.	TRBJ2-2	.	CATSLIGDPGELFF	TGTGCCACCAGTTTAATAGGGGACCCCGGGGAGCTGTTTTTT
TRBV27	.	TRBJ2-3	.	CASSQIGGGVADTQYF	TGTGCCAGCAGTCAGATCGGGGGCGGGGTCGCAGATACGCAGTATTTT
TRBV20-1	few	TRBJ1-1	.	CSARELEDLNTEAFF	TGCAGTGCTAGAGAATTAGAGGATTTGAACACTGAAGCTTTCTTT
TRBV7-8	many	TRBJ2-5	TRBD2	CASSLSGSGETQYF	TGTGCCAGCAGTCTTAGCGGGAGTGGAGAGACCCAGTACTTC
TRBV12-3/TRBV12-4	few	TRBJ1-2	.	CASSLLGIGYTF	TGTGCCAGCAGTTTATTGGGTATTGGCTACACCTTC
TRBV5-1	.	TRBJ1-4	.	CASSPLSGTEKLFF	TGCGCCAGCAGCCCATTATCGGGCACTGAAAAACTGTTTTTT
TRBV6-1	.	TRBJ2-2	.	CASSELRPGELFF	TGTGCCAGCAGTGAGCTCAGGCCCGGGGAGCTGTTTTTT
TRBV15	.	TRBJ1-1	TRBD1	CATSRGFRGGYTEAFF	TGTGCCACCAGCAGAGGGTTTAGAGGGGGCTACACTGAAGCTTTCTTT
TRBV19	.	TRBJ2-3	TRBD1	CASSMRDRADTQYF	TGTGCCAGTAGTATGAGGGACAGGGCAGATACGCAGTATTTT
TRBV4-2	few	TRBJ2-1	.	CASSQGGVTLYNEQFF	TGTGCCAGCAGCCAAGGTGGGGTAACCCTCTACAATGAGCAGTTCTTC
TRBV12-3/TRBV12-4	.	TRBJ2-5	.	CASSGGLGETQYF	TGTGCCAGCAGTGGGGGACTGGGAGAGACCCAGTACTTC
TRBV29-1	few	TRBJ2-7	.	CSVEDPTDPSSYEQYF	TGCAGCGTTGAAGACCCGACAGATCCTTCCTCCTACGAGCAGTACTTC
TRBV29-1	.	TRBJ1-2	.	CSVRQVTEGYTF	TGCAGCGTTCGGCAGGTCACGGAGGGCTACACCTTC
TRBV7-9	few	TRBJ2-4	TRBD2	CASSLARGGQAKNIQYF	TGTGCCAGCAGCTTAGCGCGCGGGGGGCAAGCCAAAAACATTCAGTACTTC
TRBV7-9	few	TRBJ2-7	.	CASSLVLLEDEQYF	TGTGCCAGCAGCTTAGTACTCCTAGAAGACGAGCAGTACTTC
TRBV15	.	TRBJ1-1	TRBD1	CATSREWEDRF	TGTGCCACCAGCAGAGAGTGGGAGGACAGGTTT